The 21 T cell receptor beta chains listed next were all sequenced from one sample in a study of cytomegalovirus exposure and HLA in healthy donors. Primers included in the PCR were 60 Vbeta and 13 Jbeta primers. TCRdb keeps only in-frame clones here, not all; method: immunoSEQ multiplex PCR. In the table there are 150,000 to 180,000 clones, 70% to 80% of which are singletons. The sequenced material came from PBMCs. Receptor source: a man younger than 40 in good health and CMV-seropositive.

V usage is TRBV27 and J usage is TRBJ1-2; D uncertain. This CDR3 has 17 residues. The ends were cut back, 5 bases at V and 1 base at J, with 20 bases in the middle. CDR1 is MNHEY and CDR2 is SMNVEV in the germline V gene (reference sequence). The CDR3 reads CASSRRLAASLNYGYTF. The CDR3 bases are TGTGCCAGCAGTCGACGGCTGGCGGCGTCCCTTAACTATGGCTACACCTTC.

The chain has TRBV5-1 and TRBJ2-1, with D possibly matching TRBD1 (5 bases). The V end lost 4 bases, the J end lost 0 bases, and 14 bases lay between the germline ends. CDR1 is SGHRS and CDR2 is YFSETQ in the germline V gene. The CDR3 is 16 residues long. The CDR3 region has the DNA TGCGCCAGCAGCAAGGATCAGGGAAGCTCCTACAATGAGCAGTTCTTC. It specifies CASSKDQGSSYNEQFF.

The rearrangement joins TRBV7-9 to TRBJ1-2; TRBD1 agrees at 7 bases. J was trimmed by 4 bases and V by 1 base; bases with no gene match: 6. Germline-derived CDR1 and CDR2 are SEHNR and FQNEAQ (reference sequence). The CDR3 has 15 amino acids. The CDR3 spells CASSLEAGGSYGYTF. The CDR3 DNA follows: TGTGCCAGCAGCTTAGAGGCAGGGGGATCCTATGGCTACACCTTC.

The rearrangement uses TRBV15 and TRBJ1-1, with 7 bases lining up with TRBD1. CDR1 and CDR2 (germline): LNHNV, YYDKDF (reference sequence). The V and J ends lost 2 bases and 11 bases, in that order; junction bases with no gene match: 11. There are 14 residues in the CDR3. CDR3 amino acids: CATSRTDSDREAFF. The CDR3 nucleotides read TGTGCCACCAGCAGAACCGACTCAGACAGGGAGGCTTTCTTT.

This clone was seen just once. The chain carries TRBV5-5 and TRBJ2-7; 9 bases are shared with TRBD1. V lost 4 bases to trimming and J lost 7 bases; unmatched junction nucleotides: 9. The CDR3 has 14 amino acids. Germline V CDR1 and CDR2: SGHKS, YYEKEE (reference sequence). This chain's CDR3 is CASSRGQGPQEQYF. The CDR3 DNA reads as TGTGCCAGCAGCAGAGGACAGGGGCCCCAGGAGCAGTACTTC.

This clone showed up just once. In DNA form, the CDR3 reads TGCGCCAGCAGCTTGGGGCTAGCGGGGGTGGAGACCCAGTACTTC. Protein: CASSLGLAGVETQYF. The chain joins TRBV5-1 to TRBJ2-5; 10 nucleotides align to TRBD2. The CDR3 covers 15 residues. The V and J ends lost 0 bases and 5 bases, in that order; junction bases with no gene match: 4. Germline loops: CDR1 SGHRS, CDR2 YFSETQ.

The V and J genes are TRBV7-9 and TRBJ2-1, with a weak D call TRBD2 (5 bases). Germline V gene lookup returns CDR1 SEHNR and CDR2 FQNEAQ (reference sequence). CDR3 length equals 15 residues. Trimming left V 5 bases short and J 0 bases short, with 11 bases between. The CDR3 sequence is CASSPPSGSYNEQFF. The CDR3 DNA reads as TGTGCCAGCAGCCCCCCCAGCGGCTCCTACAATGAGCAGTTCTTC.

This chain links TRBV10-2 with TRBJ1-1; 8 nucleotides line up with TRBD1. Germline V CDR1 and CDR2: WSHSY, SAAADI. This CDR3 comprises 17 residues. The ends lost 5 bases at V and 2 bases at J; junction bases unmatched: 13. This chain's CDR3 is CASSFLIRDRSNTEAFF. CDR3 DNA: TGCGCCAGCAGTTTCTTGATCCGGGACAGGTCAAACACTGAAGCTTTCTTT.

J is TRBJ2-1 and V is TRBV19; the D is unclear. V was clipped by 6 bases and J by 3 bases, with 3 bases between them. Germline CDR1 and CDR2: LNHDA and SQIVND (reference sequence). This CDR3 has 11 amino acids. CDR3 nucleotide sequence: TGTGCCAGTAGCTACTACAATGAGCAGTTCTTC. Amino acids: CASSYYNEQFF. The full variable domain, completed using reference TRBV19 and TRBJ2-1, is DGGITQSPKYLFRKEGQNVTLSCEQNLNHDAMYWYRQDPGQGLRLIYYSQIVNDFQKGDIAEGYSVSREKKESFPLTVTSAQKNPTAFYLCASSYYNEQFFGPGTRLTVL.

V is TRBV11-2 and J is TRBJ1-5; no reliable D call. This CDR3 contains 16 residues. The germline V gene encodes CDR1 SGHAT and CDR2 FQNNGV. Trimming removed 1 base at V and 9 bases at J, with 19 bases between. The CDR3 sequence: CASSLGRTPPEGPQHF. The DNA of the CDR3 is TGTGCCAGCAGCTTAGGGCGGACGCCCCCGGAGGGGCCCCAGCATTTT.

As DNA, the CDR3 is TGTGCCAGCAGTTTATCCGAAGGGGACAGGGGTTTGGAGCAGTACTTC. Its protein product is CASSLSEGDRGLEQYF. The chain is built from TRBV28 and TRBJ2-7; TRBD1 matches at 10 bases. With 1 base clipped from V and 7 bases from J, the junction kept 10 bases outside the gene matches. This CDR3 is built from 16 residues. Germline V gene data show CDR1 as MDHEN and CDR2 as SYDVKM.

CDR3 region: CASSPRTGSTDTQYF. Here the CDR3 DNA reads TGTGCCAGCAGCCCCCGGACAGGGAGCACAGATACGCAGTATTTT. The chain employs TRBV7-3 and TRBJ2-3, with TRBD1 identical over 8 bases. This CDR3 spans 15 amino acids. The V gene's germline CDR1 is SGHTA and CDR2 FQGTGA. The V segment lost 5 bases and the J segment 0 bases; nucleotides outside the gene matches: 4. The entire variable domain, with the rest obtained from reference TRBV7-3 and TRBJ2-3, is as follows: GAGVSQTPSNKVTEKGKYVELRCDPISGHTALYWYRQSLGQGPEFLIYFQGTGAADDSGLPNDRFFAVRPEGSVSTLKIQRTERGDSAVYLCASSPRTGSTDTQYFGPGTRLTVL.

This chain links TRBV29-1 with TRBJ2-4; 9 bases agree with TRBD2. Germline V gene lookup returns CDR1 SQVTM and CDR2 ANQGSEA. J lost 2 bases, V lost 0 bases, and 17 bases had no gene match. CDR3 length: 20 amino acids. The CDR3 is CSVEEGWREGLLGTKNIQYF. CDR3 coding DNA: TGCAGCGTTGAAGAAGGCTGGCGGGAGGGCCTTTTGGGGACCAAAAACATTCAGTACTTC.

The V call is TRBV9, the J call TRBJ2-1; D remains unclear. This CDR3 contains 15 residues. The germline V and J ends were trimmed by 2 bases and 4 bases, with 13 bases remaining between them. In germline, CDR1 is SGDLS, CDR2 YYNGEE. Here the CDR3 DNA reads TGTGCCAGCAGCGTCGGAGACTCTACTTACAATGAGCAGTTCTTC. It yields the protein CASSVGDSTYNEQFF.

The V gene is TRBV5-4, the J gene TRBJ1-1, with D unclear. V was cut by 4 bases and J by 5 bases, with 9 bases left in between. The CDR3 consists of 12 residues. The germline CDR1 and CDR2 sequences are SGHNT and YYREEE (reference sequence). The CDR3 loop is CASSAGLTEAFF. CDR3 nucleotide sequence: TGTGCCAGCAGCGCGGGCCTAACTGAAGCTTTCTTT.

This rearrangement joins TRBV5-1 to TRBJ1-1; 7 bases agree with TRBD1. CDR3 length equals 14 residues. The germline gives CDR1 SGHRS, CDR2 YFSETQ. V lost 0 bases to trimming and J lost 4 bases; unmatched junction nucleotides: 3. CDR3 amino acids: CASSLDRGGTEAFF. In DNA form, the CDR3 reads TGCGCCAGCAGCTTGGACAGGGGAGGCACTGAAGCTTTCTTT.

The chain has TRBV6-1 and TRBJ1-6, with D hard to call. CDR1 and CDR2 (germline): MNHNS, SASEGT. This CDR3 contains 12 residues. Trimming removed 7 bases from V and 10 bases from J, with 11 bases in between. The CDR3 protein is CASKAGSSPLHF. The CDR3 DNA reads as TGTGCCAGCAAAGCGGGCTCCTCACCCCTCCACTTT.

Written as DNA, the CDR3 is TGTGCCTCCCGAGCGGGACTCAAGGAAGATACGCAGTATTTT. Residues: CASRAGLKEDTQYF. The chain recombines TRBV15 with TRBJ2-3, with TRBD2 identical over 7 bases. The CDR3 covers 14 residues. The germline gives CDR1 LNHNV, CDR2 YYDKDF (reference sequence). Unmatched junction bases numbered 13, after V lost 11 bases and J lost 5 bases.

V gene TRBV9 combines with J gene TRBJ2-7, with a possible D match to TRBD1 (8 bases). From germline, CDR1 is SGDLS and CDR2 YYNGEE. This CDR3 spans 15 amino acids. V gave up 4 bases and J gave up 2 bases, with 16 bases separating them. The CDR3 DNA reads TGTGCCAGCAGCCCACAGGGGGGGATCGCCTACGAGCAGTACTTC. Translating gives CASSPQGGIAYEQYF.

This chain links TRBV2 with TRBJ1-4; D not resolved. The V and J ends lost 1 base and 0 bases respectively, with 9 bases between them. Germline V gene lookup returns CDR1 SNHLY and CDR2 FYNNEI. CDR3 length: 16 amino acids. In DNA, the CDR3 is TGTGCCAGCAGTGAAGAAGAGGTTGCAACTAATGAAAAACTGTTTTTT. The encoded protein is CASSEEEVATNEKLFF.

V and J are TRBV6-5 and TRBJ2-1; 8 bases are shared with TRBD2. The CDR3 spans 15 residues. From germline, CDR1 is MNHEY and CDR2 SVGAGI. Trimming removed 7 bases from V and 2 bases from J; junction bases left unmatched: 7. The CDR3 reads CASTGGLGTYNEQFF. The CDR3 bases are TGTGCCAGCACCGGGGGACTAGGGACCTACAATGAGCAGTTCTTC.